The clone carrying this T cell receptor beta chain has more than one count but fewer than ten. PCR was performed a second time for about 7 to 12 cycles using a sample-barcoded 5' primer and a J-beta primer mix. Each CDR3 protein is one row after TCRdb ran MiXCR on the 5' RACE reads. The data contain 1.5 million to 2 million distinct CDR3 sequences, about 31% of them singletons. This sample was taken from a study of blood T cells in healthy people across ages. Germline CDR1 MNHNY, CDR2 SVGAGI (reference sequence). With 3 bases clipped from V and 2 bases from J, the junction kept 3 bases outside the gene matches. The CDR3 is made up of 15 amino acids.

The chain uses TRBV6-6 and TRBJ2-1; 8 nucleotides agree with TRBD2. This sequence was found in a woman younger than 45 in good health. The sequenced sample consisted of blood. The chain's CDR3 is CASSYSAGAYNEQFF. The CDR3 DNA reads TGTGCCAGCAGTTATTCAGCGGGGGCCTACAATGAGCAGTTCTTC.